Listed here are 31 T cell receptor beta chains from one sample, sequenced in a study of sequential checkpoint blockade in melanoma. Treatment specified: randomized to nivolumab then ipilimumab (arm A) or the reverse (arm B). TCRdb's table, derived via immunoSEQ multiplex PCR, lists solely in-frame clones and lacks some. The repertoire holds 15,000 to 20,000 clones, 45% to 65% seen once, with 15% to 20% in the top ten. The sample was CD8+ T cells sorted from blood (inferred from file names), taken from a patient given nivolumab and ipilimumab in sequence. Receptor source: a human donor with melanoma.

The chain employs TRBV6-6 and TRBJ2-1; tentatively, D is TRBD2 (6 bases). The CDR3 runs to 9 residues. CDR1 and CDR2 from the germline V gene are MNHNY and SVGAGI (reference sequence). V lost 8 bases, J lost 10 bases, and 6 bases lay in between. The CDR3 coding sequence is TGTGCCAGCGCGGGGGAGCAGTTCTTC. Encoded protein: CASAGEQFF.

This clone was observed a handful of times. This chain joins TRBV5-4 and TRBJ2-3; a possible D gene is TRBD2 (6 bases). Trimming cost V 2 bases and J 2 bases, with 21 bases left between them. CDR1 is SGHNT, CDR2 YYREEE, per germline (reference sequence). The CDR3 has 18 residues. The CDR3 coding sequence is TGTGCCAGCAGCTTTTCCTGGTCTGGAGGGATTAACACAGATACGCAGTATTTT. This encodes CASSFSWSGGINTDTQYF.

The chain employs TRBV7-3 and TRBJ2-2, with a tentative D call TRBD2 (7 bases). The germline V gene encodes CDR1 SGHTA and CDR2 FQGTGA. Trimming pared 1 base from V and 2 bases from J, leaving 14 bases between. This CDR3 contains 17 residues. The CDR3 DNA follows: TGTGCCAGCAGCTTAAGTTCTGCGGGGGCAAACACCGGGGAGCTGTTTTTT. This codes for CASSLSSAGANTGELFF.

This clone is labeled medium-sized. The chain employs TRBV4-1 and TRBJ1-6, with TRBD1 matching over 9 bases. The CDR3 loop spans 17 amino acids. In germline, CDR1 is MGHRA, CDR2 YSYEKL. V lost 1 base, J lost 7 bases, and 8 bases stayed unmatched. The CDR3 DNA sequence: TGCGCCAGCAGCCAAGGATTTGGGACAGGGAAGAATTCACCCCTCCACTTT. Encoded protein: CASSQGFGTGKNSPLHF.

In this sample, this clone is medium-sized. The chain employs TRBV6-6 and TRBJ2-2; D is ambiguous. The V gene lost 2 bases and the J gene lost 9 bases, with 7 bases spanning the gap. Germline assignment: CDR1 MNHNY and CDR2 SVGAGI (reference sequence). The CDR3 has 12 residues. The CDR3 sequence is CASSYGSWELFF. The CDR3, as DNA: TGTGCCAGCAGTTACGGTAGCTGGGAGCTGTTTTTT.

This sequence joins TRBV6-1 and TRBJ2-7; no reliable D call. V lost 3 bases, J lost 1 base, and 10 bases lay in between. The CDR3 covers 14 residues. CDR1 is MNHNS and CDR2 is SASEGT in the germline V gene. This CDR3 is CASSESRSSYEQYF. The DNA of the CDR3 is TGTGCCAGCAGTGAGTCCCGGTCTTCCTACGAGCAGTACTTC.

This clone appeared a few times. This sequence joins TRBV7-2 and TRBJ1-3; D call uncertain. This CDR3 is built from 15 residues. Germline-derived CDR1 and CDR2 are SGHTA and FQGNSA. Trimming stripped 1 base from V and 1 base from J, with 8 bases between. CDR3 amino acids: CASSLVILSGNTIYF. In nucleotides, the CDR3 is TGTGCCAGCAGCTTAGTCATTTTGTCTGGAAACACCATATATTTT.

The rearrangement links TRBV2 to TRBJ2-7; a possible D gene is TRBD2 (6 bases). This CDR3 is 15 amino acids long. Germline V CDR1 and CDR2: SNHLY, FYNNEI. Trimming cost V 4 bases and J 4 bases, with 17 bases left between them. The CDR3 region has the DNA TGTGCCAGCAGTGCAACGGGAGAGGGTAGTTACGAGCAGTACTTC. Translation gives CASSATGEGSYEQYF.

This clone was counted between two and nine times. CDR3 amino acids: CASSTGGDGYTF. CDR3 nucleotide sequence: TGTGCCAGCAGTACAGGGGGAGATGGCTACACCTTC. This chain links TRBV6-1 with TRBJ1-2; 8 nucleotides align to TRBD1. The CDR3 covers 12 residues. J was trimmed by 6 bases and V by 5 bases; bases with no gene match: 2. Per the germline V gene, CDR1 is MNHNS and CDR2 is SASEGT.

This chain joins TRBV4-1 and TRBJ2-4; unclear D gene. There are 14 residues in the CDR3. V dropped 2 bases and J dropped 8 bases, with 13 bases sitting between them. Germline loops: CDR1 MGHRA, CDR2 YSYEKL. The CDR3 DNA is TGCGCCAGCAGCCAACGTCTCCTGGCGGACATTCAGTACTTC. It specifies CASSQRLLADIQYF.

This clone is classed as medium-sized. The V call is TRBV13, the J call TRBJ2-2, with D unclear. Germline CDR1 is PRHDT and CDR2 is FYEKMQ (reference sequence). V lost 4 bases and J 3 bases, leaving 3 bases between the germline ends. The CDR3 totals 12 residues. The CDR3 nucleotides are TGTGCCAGCAGCTCCTACACCGGGGAGCTGTTTTTT. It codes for CASSSYTGELFF.

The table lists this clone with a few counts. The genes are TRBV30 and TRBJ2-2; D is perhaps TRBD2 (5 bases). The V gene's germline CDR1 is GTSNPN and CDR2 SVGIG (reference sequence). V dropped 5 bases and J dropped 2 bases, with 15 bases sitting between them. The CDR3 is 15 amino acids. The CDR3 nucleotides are TGTGCCTGGGGAGGTGAGAGCAGTAACACCGGGGAGCTGTTTTTT. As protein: CAWGGESSNTGELFF.

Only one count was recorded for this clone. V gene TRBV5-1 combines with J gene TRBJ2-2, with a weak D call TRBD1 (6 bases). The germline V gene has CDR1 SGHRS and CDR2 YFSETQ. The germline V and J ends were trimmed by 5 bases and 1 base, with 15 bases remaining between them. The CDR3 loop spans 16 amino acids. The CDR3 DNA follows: TGCGCCAGCAGGTGGCCCGAGGGACAGAACACCGGGGAGCTGTTTTTT. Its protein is CASRWPEGQNTGELFF.

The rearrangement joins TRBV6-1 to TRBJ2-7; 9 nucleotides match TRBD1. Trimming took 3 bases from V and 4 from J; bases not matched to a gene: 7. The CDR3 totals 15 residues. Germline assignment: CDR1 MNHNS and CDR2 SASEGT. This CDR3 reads CASSDQRDREYEQYF. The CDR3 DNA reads TGTGCCAGCAGTGACCAAAGGGACAGGGAGTACGAGCAGTACTTC.

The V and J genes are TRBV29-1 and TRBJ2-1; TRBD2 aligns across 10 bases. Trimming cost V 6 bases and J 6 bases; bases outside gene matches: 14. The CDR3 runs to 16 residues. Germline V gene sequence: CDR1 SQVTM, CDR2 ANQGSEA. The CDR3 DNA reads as TGCAGCGTCTTCTCGAGCGGGAGGGAGTCGGTCAATGAGCAGTTCTTC. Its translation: CSVFSSGRESVNEQFF.

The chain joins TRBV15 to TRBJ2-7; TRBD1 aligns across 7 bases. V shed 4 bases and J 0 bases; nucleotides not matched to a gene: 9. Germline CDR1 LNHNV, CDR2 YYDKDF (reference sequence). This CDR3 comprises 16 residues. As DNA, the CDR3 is TGTGCCACCAGCAACCCGGAACAGGGGAGCTCCTACGAGCAGTACTTC. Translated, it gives CATSNPEQGSSYEQYF.

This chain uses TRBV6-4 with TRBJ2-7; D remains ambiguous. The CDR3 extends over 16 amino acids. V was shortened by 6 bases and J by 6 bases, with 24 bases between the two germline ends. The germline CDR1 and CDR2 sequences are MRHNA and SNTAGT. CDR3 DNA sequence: TGTGCCAGCAGCTTGGCCAGTGCCCGGCGGCCTGCCGAGCAGTACTTC. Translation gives CASSLASARRPAEQYF.

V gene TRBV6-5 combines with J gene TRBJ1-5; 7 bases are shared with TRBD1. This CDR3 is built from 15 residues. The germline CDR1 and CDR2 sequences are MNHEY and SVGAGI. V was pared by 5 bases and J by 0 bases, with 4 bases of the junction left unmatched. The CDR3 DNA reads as TGTGCCAGCAGTACCGGGACAGATAGCAATCAGCCCCAGCATTTT. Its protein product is CASSTGTDSNQPQHF.

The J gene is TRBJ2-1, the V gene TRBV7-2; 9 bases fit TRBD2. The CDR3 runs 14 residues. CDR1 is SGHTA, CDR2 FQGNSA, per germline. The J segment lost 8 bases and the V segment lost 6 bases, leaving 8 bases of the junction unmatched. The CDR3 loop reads CASSHSGSVYEQFF. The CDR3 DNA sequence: TGTGCCAGCAGTCATAGCGGGAGTGTCTATGAGCAGTTCTTC. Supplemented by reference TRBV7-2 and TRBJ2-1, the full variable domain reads GAGVSQSPSNKVTEKGKDVELRCDPISGHTALYWYRQSLGQGLEFLIYFQGNSAPDKSGLPSDRFSAERTGGSVSTLTIQRTQQEDSAVYLCASSHSGSVYEQFFGPGTRLTVL.

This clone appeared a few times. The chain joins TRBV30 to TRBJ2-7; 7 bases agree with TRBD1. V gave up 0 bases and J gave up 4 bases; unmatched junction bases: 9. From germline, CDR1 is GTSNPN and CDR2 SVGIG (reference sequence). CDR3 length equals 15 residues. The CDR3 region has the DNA TGTGCCTGGAGTGTTGGGCCAGGGGGTAGGTACGAGCAGTACTTC. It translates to CAWSVGPGGRYEQYF.

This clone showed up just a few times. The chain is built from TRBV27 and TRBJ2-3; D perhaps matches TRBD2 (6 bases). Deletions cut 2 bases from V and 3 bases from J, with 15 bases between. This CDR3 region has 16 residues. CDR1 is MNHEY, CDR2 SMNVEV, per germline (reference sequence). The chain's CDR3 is CASSLLAPTGTDTQYF. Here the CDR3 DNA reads TGTGCCAGCAGTTTACTAGCGCCTACTGGTACAGATACGCAGTATTTT.

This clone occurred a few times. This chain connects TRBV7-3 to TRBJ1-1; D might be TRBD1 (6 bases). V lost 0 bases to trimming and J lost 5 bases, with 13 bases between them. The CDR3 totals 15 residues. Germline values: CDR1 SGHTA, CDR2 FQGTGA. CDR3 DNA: TGTGCCAGCAGCTTAACCGGAAGGGGGGGTACTGAAGCTTTCTTT. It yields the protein CASSLTGRGGTEAFF.

The CDR3 protein is CASSPGTGAYNEQFF. The DNA of the CDR3 is TGTGCCAGCAGTCCTGGGACAGGGGCTTACAATGAGCAGTTCTTC. The V call is TRBV27, the J call TRBJ2-1; TRBD1 matches at 10 bases. CDR1 and CDR2 (germline): MNHEY, SMNVEV (reference sequence). The CDR3 length is 15 residues. The ends lost 5 bases at V and 4 bases at J; junction bases unmatched: 5.

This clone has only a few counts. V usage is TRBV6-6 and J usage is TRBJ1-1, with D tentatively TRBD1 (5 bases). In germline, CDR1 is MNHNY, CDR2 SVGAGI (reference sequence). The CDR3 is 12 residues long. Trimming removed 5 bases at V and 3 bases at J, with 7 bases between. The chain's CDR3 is CASSRGDTEAFF. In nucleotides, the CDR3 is TGTGCCAGCAGTCGGGGGGACACTGAAGCTTTCTTT.

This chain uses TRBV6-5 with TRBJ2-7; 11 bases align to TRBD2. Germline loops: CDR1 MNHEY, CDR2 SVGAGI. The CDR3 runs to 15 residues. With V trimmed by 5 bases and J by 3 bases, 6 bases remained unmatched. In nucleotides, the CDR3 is TGTGCCAGCAGTCCTGCTAGCGGGGGGTACTACGAGCAGTACTTC. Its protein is CASSPASGGYYEQYF.

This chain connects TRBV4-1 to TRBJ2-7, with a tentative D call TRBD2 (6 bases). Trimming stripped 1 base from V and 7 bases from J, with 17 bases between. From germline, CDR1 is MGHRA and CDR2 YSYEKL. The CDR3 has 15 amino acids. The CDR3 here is CASSQVVGLGSEQYF. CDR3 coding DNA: TGCGCCAGCAGCCAAGTTGTCGGCCTCGGGAGTGAGCAGTACTTC.

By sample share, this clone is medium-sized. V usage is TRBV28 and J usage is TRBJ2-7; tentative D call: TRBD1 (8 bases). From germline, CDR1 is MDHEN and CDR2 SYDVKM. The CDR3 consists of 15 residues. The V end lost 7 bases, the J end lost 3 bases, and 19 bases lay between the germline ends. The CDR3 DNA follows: TGTGCCAGCACCTTTAATACAGGGGGGGGCTACGAGCAGTACTTC. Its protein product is CASTFNTGGGYEQYF.

The CDR3 DNA reads TGCGCCAGCAGCCAAGATACTAGCGGAGGCTACGAGCAGTACTTC. Its translation: CASSQDTSGGYEQYF. The chain has TRBV4-1 and TRBJ2-7; the match to TRBD2 covers 8 bases. Trimming took 0 bases from V and 3 from J; bases not matched to a gene: 4. The CDR3 is 15 residues long. The germline V gene encodes CDR1 MGHRA and CDR2 YSYEKL.

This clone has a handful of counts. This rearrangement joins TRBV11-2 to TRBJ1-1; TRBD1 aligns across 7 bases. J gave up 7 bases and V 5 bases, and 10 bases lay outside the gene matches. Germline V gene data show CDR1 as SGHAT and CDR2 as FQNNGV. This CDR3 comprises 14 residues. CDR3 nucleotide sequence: TGTGCCAGCAGCGGCCGACAGGGTAGGAGTGAAGCTTTCTTT. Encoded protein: CASSGRQGRSEAFF.

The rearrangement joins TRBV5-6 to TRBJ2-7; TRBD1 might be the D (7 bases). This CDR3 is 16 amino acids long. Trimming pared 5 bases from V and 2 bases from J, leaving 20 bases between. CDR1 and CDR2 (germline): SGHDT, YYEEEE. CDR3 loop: CASSYGDSDRTYEQYF. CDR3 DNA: TGTGCCAGCAGTTACGGGGACTCGGACAGGACCTACGAGCAGTACTTC.

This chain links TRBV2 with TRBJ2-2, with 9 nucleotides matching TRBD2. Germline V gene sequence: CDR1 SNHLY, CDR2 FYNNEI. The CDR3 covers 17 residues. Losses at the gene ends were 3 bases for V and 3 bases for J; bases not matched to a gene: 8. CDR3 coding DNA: TGTGCCAGCAGTGAGGAGGCGGGGGGGGCCGACACCGGGGAGCTGTTTTTT. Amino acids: CASSEEAGGADTGELFF. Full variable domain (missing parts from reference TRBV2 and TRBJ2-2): EPEVTQTPSHQVTQMGQEVILRCVPISNHLYFYWYRQILGQKVEFLVSFYNNEISEKSEIFDDQFSVERPDGSNFTLKIRSTKLEDSAMYFCASSEEAGGADTGELFFGEGSRLTVL.